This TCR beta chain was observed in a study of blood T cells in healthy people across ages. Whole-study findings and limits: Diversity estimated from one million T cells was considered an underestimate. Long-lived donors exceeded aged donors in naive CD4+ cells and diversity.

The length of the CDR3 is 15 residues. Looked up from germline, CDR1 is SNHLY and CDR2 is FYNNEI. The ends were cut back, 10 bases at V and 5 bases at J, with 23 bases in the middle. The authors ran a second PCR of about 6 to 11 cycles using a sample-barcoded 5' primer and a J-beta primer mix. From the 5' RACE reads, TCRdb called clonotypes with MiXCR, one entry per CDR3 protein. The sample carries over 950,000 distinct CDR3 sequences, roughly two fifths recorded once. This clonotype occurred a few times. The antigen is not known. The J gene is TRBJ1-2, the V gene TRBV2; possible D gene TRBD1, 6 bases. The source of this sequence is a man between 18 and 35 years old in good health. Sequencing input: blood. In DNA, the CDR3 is TGTGCCACCTCTGGAACAGGGCCTAAGGGGTATGGCTACACCTTC. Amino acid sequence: CATSGTGPKGYGYTF.